The entry below describes one T cell receptor (beta chain). Its antigen remains unknown. This sample was included in a study of blood T cells in healthy people across ages. Combining a sample-barcoded 5' primer with a J-beta primer mix, a second PCR ran for about 7 to 12 cycles. One entry per CDR3 protein, called by TCRdb with MiXCR from the 5' RACE reads. The data hold approximately 2,000,000 distinct CDR3 sequences, with 39% observed a single time. The CDR3 runs to 15 residues. The V and J ends lost 2 bases and 3 bases respectively, with 14 bases between them. Germline values: CDR1 KGHSH, CDR2 LQKENI. Findings of the study overall: Without sorted subsets, naive and antigen-experienced compartments could not be conclusively compared. Greater diversity and more naive CD4+ cells were seen in long-lived donors than in aged donors.

The receptor comes from a human donor in good health. This chain uses TRBV18 with TRBJ2-7, with a weak D call TRBD2 (5 bases). The sequenced sample consisted of blood. DNA for the CDR3: TGTGCCAGCTCACCAGGAGGTTTCCCACTCTACGAGCAGTACTTC. This translates into CASSPGGFPLYEQYF.